This entry features one T cell receptor (beta chain) sequence. The data originate from a study of cytomegalovirus exposure and HLA in healthy donors. Germline CDR1 and CDR2: MNHEY and SMNVEV (reference sequence). CDR3 length: 14 residues. Germline trimming cut 5 bases from V and 4 bases from J; bases unmatched to any gene: 4. The PCR made use of 60 Vbeta and 13 Jbeta primers. Sequenced by immunoSEQ multiplex PCR; TCRdb stores in-frame clones only, minus some. The sample yields about 220,000 clones, nearly 80% seen once. The V and J genes are TRBV27 and TRBJ1-3; 8 bases map to TRBD1. Sequenced input: PBMCs. The sequence was obtained from a male donor in good health and CMV-seronegative. This CDR3 is CASSPDREGNTIYF. The CDR3 region has the DNA TGTGCCAGCAGTCCGGACAGGGAAGGAAACACCATATATTTT.